This TCR beta chain is drawn from a study of OX40 agonist ivuxolimab in advanced cancers. Study context: From roughly 20 to 85 years was the age range, with a mean of approximately 63 years, and 70% to 85% were male. The study reported partial responses in three patients: one hepatocellular carcinoma, two cutaneous melanoma.

The protocol was immunoSEQ multiplex PCR, while the TCRdb copy is restricted to in-frame clones and leaves out a portion. The data show approximately 54,000 clones, 75% to 95% seen once. With baseline, cycle 4 day 1, and cycle 7 day 1 as timepoints, blood was sampled. The CDR3 has 13 amino acids. CDR1 is SEHNR and CDR2 is FQNEAQ in the germline V gene (reference sequence). The trim removed 5 bases at V and 4 bases at J, leaving 5 bases unmatched. Findings of the study overall: Clonal expansion was seen in CD4+ and CD8+ blood T cells by week 6 at 0.1 to 3.0 mg/kg.

As for this clone: Its antigen remains unidentified.

The TCR sequence derives from an adult with an advanced solid tumor such as melanoma, head and neck, liver or kidney cancer. Sequenced material: CD4+ or CD8+ T cells sorted from blood, taken in a trial of the OX40 agonist ivuxolimab. This chain joins TRBV7-9 and TRBJ2-7; 7 bases map to TRBD1. The CDR3 region is CASSPYRGYEQYF. CDR3 bases: TGTGCCAGCAGCCCGTACAGGGGTTACGAGCAGTACTTC.